These 9 T cell receptor beta chains share one sample of origin, sequenced in a study of cytomegalovirus exposure and HLA in healthy donors. In the PCR, 60 Vbeta and 13 Jbeta primers were used. TCRdb's table, derived via immunoSEQ multiplex PCR, lists solely in-frame clones and lacks some. The sample has 100,000 or so clones; roughly 80% are singletons. Sequencing was carried out using PBMCs. The receptors were gathered from a human donor in good health.

This chain links TRBV5-4 with TRBJ1-1, with D possibly being TRBD1 (6 bases). CDR3 length equals 15 residues. CDR1 is SGHNT, CDR2 YYREEE, per germline (reference sequence). The V end lost 4 bases, the J end lost 1 base, and 14 bases lay between the germline ends. The CDR3 DNA sequence: TGTGCCAGCAGCCCCGACAGGTGGGGGAACACTGAAGCTTTCTTT. Protein: CASSPDRWGNTEAFF. The full variable domain, in which reference TRBV5-4 and TRBJ1-1 provide the parts outside the CDR3, is ETGVTQSPTHLIKTRGQQVTLRCSSQSGHNTVSWYQQALGQGPQFIFQYYREEENGRGNFPPRFSGLQFPNYSSELNVNALELDDSALYLCASSPDRWGNTEAFFGQGTRLTVV.

The chain has TRBV7-2 and TRBJ1-1, with D unresolved. Trimming cost V 5 bases and J 0 bases, with 4 bases left between them. The CDR3 consists of 12 residues. Germline CDR1 SGHTA, CDR2 FQGNSA. The CDR3 nucleotides are TGTGCCAGCAGCCACATGAACACTGAAGCTTTCTTT. This encodes CASSHMNTEAFF.

This clone was detected once. The chain employs TRBV6-5 and TRBJ1-1, with D possibly being TRBD1 (6 bases). Trimming left V 4 bases short and J 0 bases short, with 9 bases between. The CDR3 totals 14 residues. Germline values: CDR1 MNHEY, CDR2 SVGAGI. The CDR3 DNA reads as TGTGCCAGCAGTTTACAGGGACTGAACACTGAAGCTTTCTTT. It yields the protein CASSLQGLNTEAFF.

This chain uses TRBV6-5 with TRBJ2-7; 10 bases agree with TRBD2. CDR1 and CDR2 (germline): MNHEY, SVGAGI. The CDR3 loop spans 15 amino acids. V dropped 3 bases and J dropped 1; count of bases not matched to a gene: 3. The CDR3 DNA follows: TGTGCCAGCAGTTATAATAGCGGGAGGTCCTACGAGCAGTACTTC. Protein sequence: CASSYNSGRSYEQYF.

This clone was counted between two and nine times. J is TRBJ2-2 and V is TRBV7-9, with 9 nucleotides matching TRBD2. Trimming cost V 4 bases and J 5 bases; bases outside gene matches: 8. This CDR3 is 16 amino acids long. The germline V gene has CDR1 SEHNR and CDR2 FQNEAQ (reference sequence). The CDR3 spells CASSSPLAGETGELFF. The CDR3 region has the DNA TGTGCCAGCAGCTCCCCCTTAGCGGGAGAGACCGGGGAGCTGTTTTTT. Looking up the rest from reference TRBV7-9 and TRBJ2-2 gives the full variable domain: DTGVSQNPRHKITKRGQNVTFRCDPISEHNRLYWYRQTLGQGPEFLTYFQNEAQLEKSRLLSDRFSAERPKGSFSTLEIQRTEQGDSAMYLCASSSPLAGETGELFFGEGSRLTVL.

By frequency in the sample, this clone is medium-sized (0.01 to 0.1%). The chain uses TRBV4-3 and TRBJ1-2; 7 bases fit TRBD1. This CDR3 has 15 amino acids. Germline values: CDR1 LGHNA, CDR2 YSLEER. V gave up 1 base and J gave up 5 bases; unmatched junction bases: 7. The CDR3 protein is CASSQGDSSGYGYTF. The CDR3 nucleotides are TGCGCCAGCAGCCAAGGGGACAGCTCGGGGTATGGCTACACCTTC.

CDR3 bases: TGTGCCACCAGCCAGGGAGGGGAGCAGCCCCAGCATTTT. This gives the protein CATSQGGEQPQHF. The chain couples TRBV15 to TRBJ1-5, with TRBD1 as a possible D gene (5 bases). Per germline, CDR1 LNHNV and CDR2 YYDKDF (reference sequence). The CDR3 has 13 amino acids. With 5 bases removed from V and 7 bases from J, the gap between germline ends came to 12 bases.

The chain employs TRBV6-6 and TRBJ2-1; the D is unclear. CDR3 length: 16 amino acids. Germline V gene sequence: CDR1 MNHNY, CDR2 SVGAGI (reference sequence). The V end lost 1 base, the J end lost 5 bases, and 15 bases lay between the germline ends. The CDR3 reads CASSYLSRGVNNEQFF. The CDR3 DNA follows: TGTGCCAGCAGTTACTTGTCCAGAGGAGTAAACAATGAGCAGTTCTTC.

The chain joins TRBV10-2 to TRBJ2-5; D gene ambiguous. V lost 5 bases and J lost 5, with 9 bases in between. CDR1 and CDR2 (germline): WSHSY, SAAADI. CDR3 length: 12 residues. CDR3 sequence (DNA): TGCGCCAGCAGTCAGACTGGGGAGACCCAGTACTTC. Protein sequence: CASSQTGETQYF.